The 15 T cell receptor beta chains in this list originate from one sample, sequenced in a study of metastatic and nonmetastatic thyroid tumors (dated by TCRdb to 2019 to 2021). None of the patients had been given any treatment before thyroid surgery. Libraries were constructed by PCR. The instrument was an Illumina HiSeq 4000. TCRdb reprocessed the public reads (quality trimming at Q25 with fastp, clone calling with MiXCR) and kept in-frame beta chains. A total of approximately 16,000 clones appear in this sample, around 13% of them only once. The top ten hold about 30% of the sample. The material sequenced was blood. The receptors derive from a female donor with papillary thyroid cancer or a benign thyroid nodule (not recorded which). Some clones in this sample may be carry-over from other donors' samples.

This clone was seen at least ten times. The chain links TRBV5-1 to TRBJ2-1, with D unresolved. V shed 4 bases and J shed 2 bases, with 13 bases lying between them. Germline V gene lookup returns CDR1 SGHRS and CDR2 YFSETQ. This CDR3 contains 15 residues. CDR3 sequence (DNA): TGCGCCAGCAGCCTAACGGCGGCGACCTACAATGAGCAGTTCTTC. Its translation is CASSLTAATYNEQFF.

Details on this clone: A much bigger clone sits one base away, suggesting this may be a read error. V gene TRBV29-1 combines with J gene TRBJ1-1; TRBD1 agrees at 8 bases. The CDR3 sequence is 15 residues long. From germline, CDR1 is SQVTM and CDR2 ANQGSEA. The CDR3 reads CSVDRGPTPNTKAFF. CDR3 nucleotide sequence: TGCAGCGTTGACAGGGGGCCAACGCCGAACACTAAAGCTTTCTTT.

This clone was picked up a small number of times. The gene calls are TRBV15 and TRBJ1-2, with D unresolved. The CDR3 runs 11 residues. Germline loops: CDR1 LNHNV, CDR2 YYDKDF (reference sequence). Trimming left V 3 bases short and J 5 bases short, with 4 bases between. CDR3 loop: CATSSLYGYTF. CDR3 coding DNA: TGTGCCACCAGCAGCCTGTATGGCTACACCTTC.

This clone was seen many times. This clone may be a read error of a much larger clone one base away. Since no conserved phenylalanine or tryptophan closes the CDR3, a read error is the likely cause. The V call is TRBV20-1, the J call TRBJ1-1; TRBD1 matches at 7 bases. J lost 3 bases, V lost 4 bases, and 8 bases had no gene match. Germline-derived CDR1 and CDR2 are DFQATT and SNEGSKA (reference sequence). The CDR3 totals 14 residues. CDR3 loop: CSATTGAGDTEAFL. The CDR3 DNA reads TGCAGTGCTACTACAGGGGCGGGGGACACTGAAGCTTTCCTT.

This clone was observed many times. The gene calls are TRBV29-1 and TRBJ1-5, with D unclear. There are 13 residues in the CDR3. Germline-derived CDR1 and CDR2 are SQVTM and ANQGSEA. The V end lost 6 bases, the J end lost 7 bases, and 16 bases lay between the germline ends. The CDR3 loop is CSVLGREGQPQHF. The CDR3 DNA follows: TGCAGCGTACTCGGACGTGAAGGCCAGCCCCAGCATTTT.

This clone has at least ten counts. The gene calls are TRBV28 and TRBJ1-4; 11 positions match TRBD1. Germline-derived CDR1 and CDR2 are MDHEN and SYDVKM. The CDR3 is 14 amino acids. Germline trimming cut 7 bases from V and 8 bases from J; bases unmatched to any gene: 6. DNA of the CDR3: TGTGCCAGCAAAAGGACAGGGGGCGAAGAAAAACTGTTTTTT. Its translation is CASKRTGGEEKLFF.

Comments on this clone: One base away lies a much larger clone, so this may be a sequencing read error. The CDR3 ends on some other residue instead of the conserved phenylalanine or tryptophan, so this is likely a read error. The chain carries TRBV20-1 and TRBJ1-5; TRBD1 matches at 9 bases. V dropped 6 bases and J dropped 5; count of bases not matched to a gene: 5. This CDR3 region has 13 residues. Germline V gene lookup returns CDR1 DFQATT and CDR2 SNEGSKA (reference sequence). CDR3 amino acids: CSAGQGRDQPQHS. CDR3 sequence (DNA): TGCAGTGCCGGACAGGGGAGGGATCAGCCCCAGCATTCT.

This clone was seen once. The V and J genes are TRBV28 and TRBJ1-1; weak D call: TRBD1 (5 bases). The germline V gene has CDR1 MDHEN and CDR2 SYDVKM. This CDR3 spans 14 amino acids. The V end was cut by 6 bases, the J end by 4 bases, with 15 bases between. CDR3 residues: CASSPGGGVTEAFF. CDR3 in DNA: TGTGCCAGCAGCCCCGGGGGGGGGGTCACTGAAGCTTTCTTT.

This clone is categorized as medium-sized. V usage is TRBV12-3 or TRBV12-4 and J usage is TRBJ2-3; perhaps TRBD1 as D (6 bases). The V end lost 1 base, the J end lost 2 bases, and 10 bases lay between the germline ends. The CDR3 runs to 15 residues. The DNA of the CDR3 is TGTGCCAGCAGTTTAGGTCAGGGGATCACAGATACGCAGTATTTT. Translated: CASSLGQGITDTQYF.

The chain carries TRBV5-3 and TRBJ2-6; D remains unclear. TRBV5-3 is annotated as an ORF whose role is uncertain. CDR3 length: 15 amino acids. The CDR3 DNA is TGTGTCAGTAGCCGGCTTACTGAGACGGCCAACGTCCTGACTTTC. Residues: CVSSRLTETANVLTF.

Many counts were recorded for this clone. This may be a read error, as it is one base from a much larger clone. The V call is TRBV28, the J call TRBJ1-5; a weak D match, TRBD1 (6 bases). V dropped 4 bases and J dropped 5 bases, with 9 bases sitting between them. The CDR3 consists of 13 residues. In germline, CDR1 is MDHEN, CDR2 SYDVKM. The CDR3 region has the DNA TGTGCCAGCAGTTGGACAGTCGATCAGCCCCAGCATTTT. Translating it yields CASSWTVDQPQHF.

This clone was seen a few times. The gene calls are TRBV28 and TRBJ2-7; TRBD2 matches 9 bases. Germline values: CDR1 MDHEN, CDR2 SYDVKM. Trimming took 2 bases from V and 4 from J; bases not matched to a gene: 9. The length of the CDR3 is 16 residues. DNA for the CDR3: TGTGCCAGCAGTTTACCCTCGGCGGGAGGGCCATACGAGCAGTACTTC. It is translated as CASSLPSAGGPYEQYF.

The table lists this clone with many counts. The chain carries TRBV5-8 and TRBJ1-4; 7 bases match TRBD1. The J segment lost 3 bases and the V segment lost 5 bases, leaving 4 bases of the junction unmatched. The germline V gene has CDR1 SGHTS and CDR2 YDEGEE. The CDR3 sequence is 14 residues long. CDR3 bases: TGTGCCAGCAGGACAGGGAAGGCTAATGAAAAACTGTTTTTT. This codes for CASRTGKANEKLFF.

In its sample, this clone ranks as medium-sized. The rearrangement uses TRBV27 and TRBJ2-7, with 8 bases that match TRBD1. With 5 bases clipped from V and 7 bases from J, the junction kept 10 bases outside the gene matches. Germline-derived CDR1 and CDR2 are MNHEY and SMNVEV (reference sequence). The CDR3 loop spans 14 amino acids. In DNA form, the CDR3 reads TGTGCCAGCAGTAAGGGACAGGCGCCTGGGGAGCAGTACTTC. Amino acid sequence: CASSKGQAPGEQYF.

This clone was seen many times. V gene TRBV20-1 combines with J gene TRBJ2-3, with D tentatively TRBD2 (7 bases). The CDR3 has 16 residues. Germline CDR1 reads DFQATT; CDR2 reads SNEGSKA (reference sequence). V shed 3 bases and J shed 2 bases, with 18 bases lying between them. The CDR3, as DNA: TGCAGTGCTAGTGGGGGAGGGGGGTCCCTCACAGATACGCAGTATTTT. Protein: CSASGGGGSLTDTQYF.